A selection of T cell receptor beta chains follows, all from one sample in a study of siplizumab effects on memory and regulatory T cells. Sequenced by immunoSEQ multiplex PCR; TCRdb stores in-frame clones only, minus some. The sample has about 94,000 clones, approximately 95% seen once; the top ten hold roughly 0.3%. Source material: non-Treg CD4+ T cells sorted from blood. These TCRs come from a human donor in good health. The CDR3 runs from the conserved cysteine through the conserved F or W. The D gene is left open where the match is weak. Rows give clone size only sometimes, using once, few, many, or a class for an expanded clone.

>TRBJ1-3|.|TRBV5-1|.
TGCGCCAGCAGCTTGGAGGGGAGCTCTGGAAACACCATATATTTT
CASSLEGSSGNTIYF
>TRBJ2-1|TRBD1|TRBV7-3|.
TGTGCCAGCAGATTAAGACAGGGGGATTACAATGAGCAGTTCTTC
CASRLRQGDYNEQFF
>TRBJ2-6|.|TRBV7-9|.
TGTGCCAGCAGCTTATATCGGACTTCGGGGGCCAACGTCCTGACTTTC
CASSLYRTSGANVLTF
>TRBJ2-3|TRBD2|TRBV9|.
TGTGCCAGCAGCGTAGCGGGGGGGTTAGATACGCAGTATTTT
CASSVAGGLDTQYF
>TRBJ2-7|TRBD2|TRBV5-8|.
TGTGCCAGCAGCTTCACCTTTAGCGGGGGAAACCCCTACGAGCAGTACTTC
CASSFTFSGGNPYEQYF
>TRBJ1-5|.|TRBV19|few
TGTGCCAGTAGTATAGGTCTCAGGAATCAGCCCCAGCATTTT
CASSIGLRNQPQHF
>TRBJ1-2|.|TRBV7-9|.
TGTGCCAGCAGCTTAGGGGCAGGGAATGGCTACACCTTC
CASSLGAGNGYTF
>TRBJ1-2|.|TRBV6-5|.
TGTGCCAGCAGTGCACCGGGCGTCGATGGCTACACCTTC
CASSAPGVDGYTF
>TRBJ1-2|.|TRBV4-1|.
TGCGCCAGCAGCCCCCTAGGGGGTTCTAACTATGGCTACACCTTC
CASSPLGGSNYGYTF
>TRBJ2-7|.|TRBV10-3|.
TGTGCCACCAGGTTGACCTACGAGCAGTACTTC
CATRLTYEQYF
>TRBJ1-3|TRBD1|TRBV4-1|.
TGCGCCAGCAGCCAAGGGAGACAGGGAACTTACTCTGGAAACACCATATATTTT
CASSQGRQGTYSGNTIYF
>TRBJ2-5|.|TRBV11-3|.
TGTGCCAGCAGCTTAGGGGTGGTGGGGGGAGGTGAGACCCAGTACTTC
CASSLGVVGGGETQYF
>TRBJ2-1|TRBD2|TRBV7-6|.
TGTGCCAGCAGCTTAGAACTAGCGGGGACCTACAATGAGCAGTTCTTC
CASSLELAGTYNEQFF
>TRBJ1-2|TRBD1|TRBV28|.
TGTGCCAGCAGTTCAGTGGGGGACAGTTGGGGAGGGAACTATGGCTACACCTTC
CASSSVGDSWGGNYGYTF
>TRBJ2-7|.|TRBV6-1|.
TGTGCCAGCAGGGCCCCCAACGAGCAGTACTTC
CASRAPNEQYF
>TRBJ2-3|.|TRBV19|.
TGTGCCAGTAACGGACAATCTGGCACAGATACGCAGTATTTT
CASNGQSGTDTQYF
>TRBJ1-1|.|TRBV6-1|.
TGTGCCAGCAGTGAGTGGGCAGGCCTAACGAACACTGAAGCTTTCTTT
CASSEWAGLTNTEAFF
>TRBJ2-3|TRBD2|TRBV11-2|.
TGTGCCAGCAGCTTAGGAGGACTAGTGGTTACAGATACGCAGTATTTT
CASSLGGLVVTDTQYF
>TRBJ2-1|.|TRBV12-5|.
TGTGCTAGTGGTCCCCCGGGGAGGGGGCCCAATGAGCAGTTCTTC
CASGPPGRGPNEQFF
>TRBJ2-5|.|TRBV7-3|.
TGTGCCAGCAGCCCCCTCTGGTTTTCGGGACCGTACCAAGAGACCCAGTACTTC
CASSPLWFSGPYQETQYF
>TRBJ2-7|.|TRBV11-2|.
TGTGCCAGCAGCCGGGGCAGGGACGAGCAGTACTTC
CASSRGRDEQYF
>TRBJ1-1|TRBD1|TRBV7-9|.
TGTGCCAGCAGACAACAGGGGGCGGGTAACACTGAAGCTTTCTTT
CASRQQGAGNTEAFF
>TRBJ2-5|TRBD1|TRBV7-9|.
TGTGCCAGCAGCTTAGGAGGACAGGGGGCAGGGGAGACCCAGTACTTC
CASSLGGQGAGETQYF
>TRBJ2-7|.|TRBV25-1|once
TGTGCCAGCCGGGGGCTGTACGAGCAGTACTTC
CASRGLYEQYF
>TRBJ1-4|.|TRBV5-8|.
TGTGCCAGCAGCTCCCAGGGGCAAACTAATGAAAAACTGTTTTTT
CASSSQGQTNEKLFF
>TRBJ2-6|.|TRBV7-3|.
TGTGCCAGCAGCTTAACGAGGGGGGCCAACGTCCTGACTTTC
CASSLTRGANVLTF
>TRBJ1-5|.|TRBV4-1|few
TGCGCCAGCAGCCAAAGTCCCCCGGGCAGGGGTAATCAGCCCCAGCATTTT
CASSQSPPGRGNQPQHF
>TRBJ1-1|.|TRBV7-2|.
TGTGCCAGCAGCTTACTCGGGGCGTTTGCTGAAGCTTTCTTT
CASSLLGAFAEAFF
>TRBJ1-2|.|TRBV7-2|.
TGTGCCAGCAGCTTAGATCAGGGTGGCTACACCTTC
CASSLDQGGYTF
>TRBJ2-1|.|TRBV23-1|.
TGCGCCAGCAATCAAGGAGTCAGTGAGCAGTTCTTC
CASNQGVSEQFF
>TRBJ2-1|.|TRBV5-1|once
TGCGCCAGCAGCCGACCCAGAAGCTCCTACAATGAGCAGTTCTTC
CASSRPRSSYNEQFF
>TRBJ2-3|.|TRBV10-1|.
TGCGCCAGCAGCCACGGGTTGGCTACGCAGTATTTT
CASSHGLATQYF
>TRBJ1-2|.|TRBV19|.
TGTGCCAGTAGTATAGATCCGGTGCTCTATGGCTACACCTTC
CASSIDPVLYGYTF
>TRBJ2-2|TRBD2|TRBV7-8|.
TGTGCCAGCAGCTTAGTTCGACTAGCGGGGGGGAACACCGGGGAGCTGTTTTTT
CASSLVRLAGGNTGELFF
>TRBJ1-5|.|TRBV30|.
TGTGCCTGGAGTGGACAGTTTCTCAATCAGCCCCAGCATTTT
CAWSGQFLNQPQHF